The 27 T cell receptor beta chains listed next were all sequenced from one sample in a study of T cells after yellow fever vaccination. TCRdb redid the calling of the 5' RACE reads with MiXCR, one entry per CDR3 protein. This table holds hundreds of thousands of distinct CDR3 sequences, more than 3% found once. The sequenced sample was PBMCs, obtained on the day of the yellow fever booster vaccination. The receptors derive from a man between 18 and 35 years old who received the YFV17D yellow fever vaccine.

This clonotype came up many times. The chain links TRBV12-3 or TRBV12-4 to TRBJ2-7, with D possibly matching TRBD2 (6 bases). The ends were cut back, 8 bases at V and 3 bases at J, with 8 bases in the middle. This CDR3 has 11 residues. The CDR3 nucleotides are TGTGCCAGCCGGGGGAGCTACGAGCAGTACTTC. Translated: CASRGSYEQYF.

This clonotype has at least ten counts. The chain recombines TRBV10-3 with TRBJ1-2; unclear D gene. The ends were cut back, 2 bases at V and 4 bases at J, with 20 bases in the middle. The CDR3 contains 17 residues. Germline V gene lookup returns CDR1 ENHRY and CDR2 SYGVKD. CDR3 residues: CAISERPNAPFSYGYTF. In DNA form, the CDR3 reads TGTGCCATCAGTGAGCGTCCAAACGCCCCCTTCTCCTATGGCTACACCTTC.

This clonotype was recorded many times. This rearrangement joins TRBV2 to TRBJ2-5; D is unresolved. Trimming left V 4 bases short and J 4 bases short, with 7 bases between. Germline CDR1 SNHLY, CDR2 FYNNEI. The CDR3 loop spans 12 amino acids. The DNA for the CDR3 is TGTGCCAGCAGTGTGGCCCTAGAGACCCAGTACTTC. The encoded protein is CASSVALETQYF.

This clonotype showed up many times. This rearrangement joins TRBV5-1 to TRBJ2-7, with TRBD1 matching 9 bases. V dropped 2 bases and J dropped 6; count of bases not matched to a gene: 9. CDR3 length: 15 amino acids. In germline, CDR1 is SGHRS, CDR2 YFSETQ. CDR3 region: CASSLQGARFSEQYF. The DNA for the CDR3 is TGCGCCAGCAGCTTACAGGGGGCGAGGTTCAGCGAGCAGTACTTC.

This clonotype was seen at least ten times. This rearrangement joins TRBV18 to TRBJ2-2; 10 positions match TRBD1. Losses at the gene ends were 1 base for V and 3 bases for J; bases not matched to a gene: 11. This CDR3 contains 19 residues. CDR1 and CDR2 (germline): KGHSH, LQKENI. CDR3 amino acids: CASSPQGQGPWPDTGELFF. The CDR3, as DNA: TGTGCCAGCTCACCACAGGGACAGGGGCCCTGGCCTGACACCGGGGAGCTGTTTTTT.

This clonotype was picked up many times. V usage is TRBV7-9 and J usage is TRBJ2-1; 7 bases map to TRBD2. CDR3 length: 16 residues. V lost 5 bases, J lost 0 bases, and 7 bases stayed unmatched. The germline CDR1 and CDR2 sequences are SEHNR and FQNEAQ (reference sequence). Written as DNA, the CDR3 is TGTGCCAGCAGCCCGGGGGGTCCCCTCTCCTACAATGAGCAGTTCTTC. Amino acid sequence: CASSPGGPLSYNEQFF.

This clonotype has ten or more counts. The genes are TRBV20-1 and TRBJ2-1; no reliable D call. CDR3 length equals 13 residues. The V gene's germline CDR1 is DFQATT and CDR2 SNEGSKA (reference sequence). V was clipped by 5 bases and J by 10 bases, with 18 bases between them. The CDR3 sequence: CSAPPWVGGEQFF. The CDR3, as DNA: TGCAGTGCTCCTCCCTGGGTCGGTGGGGAGCAGTTCTTC.

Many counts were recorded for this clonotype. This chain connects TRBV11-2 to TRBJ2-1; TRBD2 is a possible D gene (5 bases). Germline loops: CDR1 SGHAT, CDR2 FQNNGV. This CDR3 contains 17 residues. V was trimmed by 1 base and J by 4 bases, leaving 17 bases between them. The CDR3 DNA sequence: TGTGCCAGCAGCTTAGTCCTTAGCGTGGTTTATTACAATGAGCAGTTCTTC. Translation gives CASSLVLSVVYYNEQFF.

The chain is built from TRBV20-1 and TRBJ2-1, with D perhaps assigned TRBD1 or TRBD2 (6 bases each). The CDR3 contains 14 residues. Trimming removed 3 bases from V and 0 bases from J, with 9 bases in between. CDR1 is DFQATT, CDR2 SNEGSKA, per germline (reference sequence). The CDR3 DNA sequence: TGCAGTGCTAGTTGGGGGGCCTCCTACAATGAGCAGTTCTTC. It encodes CSASWGASYNEQFF.

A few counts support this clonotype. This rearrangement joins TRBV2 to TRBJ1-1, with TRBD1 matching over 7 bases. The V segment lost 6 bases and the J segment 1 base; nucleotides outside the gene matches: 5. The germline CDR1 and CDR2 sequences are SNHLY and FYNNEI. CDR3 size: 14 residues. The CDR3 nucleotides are TGTGCCAGCAGGGTGACAGGGAGGAACACTGAAGCTTTCTTT. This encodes CASRVTGRNTEAFF.

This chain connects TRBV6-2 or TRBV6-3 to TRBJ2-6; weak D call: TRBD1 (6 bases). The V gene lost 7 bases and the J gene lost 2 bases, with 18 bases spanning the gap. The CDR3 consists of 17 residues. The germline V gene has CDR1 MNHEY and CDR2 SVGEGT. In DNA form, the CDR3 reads TGTGCCAGCATAAGTCCAGGCAGGGGCGCTGGGGCCAACGTCCTGACTTTC. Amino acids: CASISPGRGAGANVLTF.

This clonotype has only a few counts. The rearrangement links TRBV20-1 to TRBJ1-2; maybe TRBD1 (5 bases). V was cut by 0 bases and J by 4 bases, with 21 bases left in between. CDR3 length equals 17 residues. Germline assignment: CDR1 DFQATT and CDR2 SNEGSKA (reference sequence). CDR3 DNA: TGCAGTGCTAGAGATCCGGGATTTCGGGACGGCTTCTATGGCTACACCTTC. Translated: CSARDPGFRDGFYGYTF.

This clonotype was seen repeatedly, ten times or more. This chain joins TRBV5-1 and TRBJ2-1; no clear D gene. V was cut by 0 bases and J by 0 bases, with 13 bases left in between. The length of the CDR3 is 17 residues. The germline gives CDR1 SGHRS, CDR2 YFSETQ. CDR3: CASSLVPLPLSYNEQFF. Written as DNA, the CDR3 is TGCGCCAGCAGCTTGGTCCCCCTACCCCTCTCCTACAATGAGCAGTTCTTC.

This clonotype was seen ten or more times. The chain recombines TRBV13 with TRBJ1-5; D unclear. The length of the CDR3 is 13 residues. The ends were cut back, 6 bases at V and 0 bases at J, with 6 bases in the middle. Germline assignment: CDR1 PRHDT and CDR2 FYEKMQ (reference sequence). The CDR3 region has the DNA TGTGCCAGCAGGACTTTTAGCAATCAGCCCCAGCATTTT. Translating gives CASRTFSNQPQHF.

The CDR3 nucleotides read TGTGCCAGCAGTTACGGAGGGGGTAACACAGATACGCAGTATTTT. Amino acids: CASSYGGGNTDTQYF. This chain joins TRBV6-5 and TRBJ2-3; D may correspond to TRBD1 or TRBD2 (6 bases each). Germline V gene lookup returns CDR1 MNHEY and CDR2 SVGAGI. V lost 2 bases and J 2 bases, leaving 11 bases between the germline ends. The CDR3 is 15 residues long.

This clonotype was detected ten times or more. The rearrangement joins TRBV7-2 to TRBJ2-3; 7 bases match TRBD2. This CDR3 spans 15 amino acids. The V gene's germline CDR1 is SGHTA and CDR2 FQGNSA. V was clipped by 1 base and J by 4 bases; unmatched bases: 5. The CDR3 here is CASSLVGGRADTQYF. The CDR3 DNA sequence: TGTGCCAGCAGCTTAGTCGGGGGGAGGGCAGATACGCAGTATTTT.

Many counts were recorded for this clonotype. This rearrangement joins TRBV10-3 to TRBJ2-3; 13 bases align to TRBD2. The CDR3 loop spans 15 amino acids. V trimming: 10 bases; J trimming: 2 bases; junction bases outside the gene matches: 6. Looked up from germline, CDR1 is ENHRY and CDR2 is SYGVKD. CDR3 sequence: CATWTSGGYTDTQYF. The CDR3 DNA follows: TGTGCCACCTGGACTAGCGGGGGTTACACAGATACGCAGTATTTT.

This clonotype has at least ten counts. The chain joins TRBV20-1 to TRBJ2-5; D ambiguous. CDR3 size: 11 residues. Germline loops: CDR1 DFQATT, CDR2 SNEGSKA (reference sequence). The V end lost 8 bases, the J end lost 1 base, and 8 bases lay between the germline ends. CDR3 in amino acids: CSLTFQETQYF. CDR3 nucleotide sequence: TGCAGTCTGACGTTCCAAGAGACCCAGTACTTC.

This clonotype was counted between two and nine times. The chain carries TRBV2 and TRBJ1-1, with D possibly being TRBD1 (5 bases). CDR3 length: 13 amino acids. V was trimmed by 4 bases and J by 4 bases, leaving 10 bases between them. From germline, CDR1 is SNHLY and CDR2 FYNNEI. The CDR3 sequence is CASSVGAGTEAFF. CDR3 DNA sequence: TGTGCCAGCAGTGTAGGGGCCGGCACTGAAGCTTTCTTT.

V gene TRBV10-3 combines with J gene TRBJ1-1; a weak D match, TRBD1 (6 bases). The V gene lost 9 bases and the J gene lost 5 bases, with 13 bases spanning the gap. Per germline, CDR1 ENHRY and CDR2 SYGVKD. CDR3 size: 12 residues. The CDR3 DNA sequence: TGTGCCATGGGGACACCAGAGACTGAAGCTTTCTTT. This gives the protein CAMGTPETEAFF.

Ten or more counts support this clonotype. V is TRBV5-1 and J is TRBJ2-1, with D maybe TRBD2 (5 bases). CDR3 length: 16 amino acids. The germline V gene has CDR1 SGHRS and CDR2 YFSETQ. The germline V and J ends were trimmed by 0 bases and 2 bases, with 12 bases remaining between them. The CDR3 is CASSLVGLPAYNEQFF. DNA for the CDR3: TGCGCCAGCAGCTTGGTAGGACTTCCCGCCTACAATGAGCAGTTCTTC.

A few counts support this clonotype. The CDR3 nucleotides read TGTGCCAGAAGCTCCCAACCATGGTGTCCGCCCATTAATGAAAAACTGTTTTTT. Residues: CARSSQPWCPPINEKLFF. J is TRBJ1-4 and V is TRBV5-3; D is unresolved. TRBV5-3 is annotated as an ORF whose role is uncertain. The CDR3 is 18 residues long. Between the trimmed V and J ends, which lost 3 bases and 4 bases, there was a span of 22 bases.

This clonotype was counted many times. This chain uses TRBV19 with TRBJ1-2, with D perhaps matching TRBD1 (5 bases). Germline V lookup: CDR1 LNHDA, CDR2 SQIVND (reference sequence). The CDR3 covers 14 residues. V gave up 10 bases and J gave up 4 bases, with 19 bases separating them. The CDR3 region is CATTDWGAGYGYTF. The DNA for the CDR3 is TGTGCCACTACCGATTGGGGCGCGGGCTATGGCTACACCTTC.

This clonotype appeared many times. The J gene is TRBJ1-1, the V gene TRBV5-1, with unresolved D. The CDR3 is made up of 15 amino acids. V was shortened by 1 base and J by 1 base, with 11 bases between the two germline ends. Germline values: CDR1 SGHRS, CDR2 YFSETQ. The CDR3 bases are TGCGCCAGCAGCTTGAATAAAGCAGGGAACACTGAAGCTTTCTTT. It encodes CASSLNKAGNTEAFF.

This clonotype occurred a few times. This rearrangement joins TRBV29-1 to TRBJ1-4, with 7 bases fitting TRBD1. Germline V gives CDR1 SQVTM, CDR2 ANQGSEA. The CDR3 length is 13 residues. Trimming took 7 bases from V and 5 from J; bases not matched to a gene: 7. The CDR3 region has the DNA TGCAGCGCTGGACAGGCCTCCAATGAAAAACTGTTTTTT. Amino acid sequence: CSAGQASNEKLFF.

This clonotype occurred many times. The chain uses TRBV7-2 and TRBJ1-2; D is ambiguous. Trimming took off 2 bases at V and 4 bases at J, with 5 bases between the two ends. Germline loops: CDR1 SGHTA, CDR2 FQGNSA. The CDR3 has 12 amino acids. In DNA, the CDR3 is TGTGCCAGCAGCTTATACGGCTATGGCTACACCTTC. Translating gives CASSLYGYGYTF.

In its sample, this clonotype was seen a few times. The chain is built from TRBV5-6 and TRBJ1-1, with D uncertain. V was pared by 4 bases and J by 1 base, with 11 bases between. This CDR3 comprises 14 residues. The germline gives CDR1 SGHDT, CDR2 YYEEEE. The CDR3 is CASSLRLRNTEAFF. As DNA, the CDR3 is TGTGCCAGCAGCCTCCGACTTAGGAACACTGAAGCTTTCTTT.